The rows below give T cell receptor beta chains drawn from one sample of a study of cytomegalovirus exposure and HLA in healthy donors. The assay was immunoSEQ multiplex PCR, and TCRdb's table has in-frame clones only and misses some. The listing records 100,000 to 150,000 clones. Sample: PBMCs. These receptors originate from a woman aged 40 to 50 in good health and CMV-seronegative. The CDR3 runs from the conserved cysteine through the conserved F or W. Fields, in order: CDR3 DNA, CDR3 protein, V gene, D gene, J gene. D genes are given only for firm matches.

TGTGCCAGCAGCTCCGGAAGACAGGGAAGGGGCACCTTTAACTATGGCTACACCTTC | CASSSGRQGRGTFNYGYTF | TRBV11-2 | TRBD1 | TRBJ1-2
TGTGCCAGCAGCTTAGTGGCAGGGCTGAACACTGAAGCTTTCTTT | CASSLVAGLNTEAFF | TRBV7-8 | NA | TRBJ1-1
TGTGCCAGCAGTGCCTCCCGGGAGCTAAACACCATATATTTT | CASSASRELNTIYF | TRBV6-5 | NA | TRBJ1-3
TGTGCCAGCACCAGGCAAATCAATCAGCCCCAGCATTTT | CASTRQINQPQHF | TRBV6-1 | NA | TRBJ1-5
TGTGCCAGCAGCAAAGTGGGCGGGGGGGCAGGAACCGGGGAGCTGTTTTTT | CASSKVGGGAGTGELFF | TRBV9 | TRBD2 | TRBJ2-2
TGTGCCAGCAGCGCCACTAGCGGGGGGGCGTGGGAGCTGTTTTTT | CASSATSGGAWELFF | TRBV9 | TRBD2 | TRBJ2-2
TGTGCCAGCAGTCCTCAGAGGTCCACTGAAGCTTTCTTT | CASSPQRSTEAFF | TRBV6-6 | NA | TRBJ1-1
TGTGCCAGCAGTGAAGCGCAGGTCCTCTCTGGAAACACCATATATTTT | CASSEAQVLSGNTIYF | TRBV6-1 | NA | TRBJ1-3
TGTGCCAGCAGCTTACTGTTCTCTGGGGCCAACGTCCTGACTTTC | CASSLLFSGANVLTF | TRBV7-9 | NA | TRBJ2-6
TGTGCCAGCAGCTTGGTCGGGGGTTCCTTTTCAGATACGCAGTATTTT | CASSLVGGSFSDTQYF | TRBV5-4 | NA | TRBJ2-3
TGTGCCAGCAGTTACCCCGGGCAGGGGGTATATGGCTACACCTTC | CASSYPGQGVYGYTF | TRBV6-5 | TRBD1 | TRBJ1-2
TGTGCCAGCAGTTACCATTGGGGACTAGCGGGGGAGACCGGGGAGCTGTTTTTT | CASSYHWGLAGETGELFF | TRBV27 | TRBD2 | TRBJ2-2
TGTGCCAGCGGACGACAGTCTAGCACAGATACGCAGTATTTT | CASGRQSSTDTQYF | TRBV28 | NA | TRBJ2-3
TGTGCCAGCGGCCGGGATCCCCTTCGAAACACCATATATTTT | CASGRDPLRNTIYF | TRBV27 | NA | TRBJ1-3
TGTGCCAGCAGCCCGGGGGGGGCGATGAACACTGAAGCTTTCTTT | CASSPGGAMNTEAFF | TRBV21-1 | NA | TRBJ1-1
TGTGCCAGCTCACCACCGACCGGGGGAGAGACCCAGTACTTC | CASSPPTGGETQYF | TRBV18 | NA | TRBJ2-5
TGTGCCAGCAGCTTAGTTGGGGGGAGAGGCACTGAAGCTTTCTTT | CASSLVGGRGTEAFF | TRBV7-8 | NA | TRBJ1-1
TGTGCCAGTTCTAATAATTCACCCCTCCACTTT | CASSNNSPLHF | TRBV19 | NA | TRBJ1-6
TGTGCCAGCAGCTCCCAACGGGGGGGGAATGGCTACACCTTC | CASSSQRGGNGYTF | TRBV7-8 | NA | TRBJ1-2
TGTGCCAGGAGAGACCCTGGCGGAGAGTATCATGGCTACACCTTC | CARRDPGGEYHGYTF | TRBV10-3 | NA | TRBJ1-2
TGTGCCAGCAGCTTAGACAGATGGAACACTGAAGCTTTCTTT | CASSLDRWNTEAFF | TRBV7-9 | NA | TRBJ1-1
TGTGCCAGCAGTCAAACAGGGGCTAACTATGGCTACACCTTC | CASSQTGANYGYTF | TRBV28 | TRBD1 | TRBJ1-2
TGTGCCAGCAGCCAGAACGGGGTGGGGGGAGATATTTTCGGGACCCAGTACTTC | CASSQNGVGGDIFGTQYF | TRBV5-4 | NA | TRBJ2-5
TGTGCCAGCAGCTTAGGTGGAGGGAATAGCAATCAGCCCCAGCATTTT | CASSLGGGNSNQPQHF | TRBV7-2 | NA | TRBJ1-5
TGTGCCAGCAGCTTGAGGGGGTTGGGGAATCAGCCCCAGCATTTT | CASSLRGLGNQPQHF | TRBV5-6 | NA | TRBJ1-5
TGTGCCACCCGACCTTACAACACTCCCGGAGGGGATGAGCAGTTCTTC | CATRPYNTPGGDEQFF | TRBV28 | NA | TRBJ2-1
TGTGCCAGCAGCTTATTTGTCAGCGGGGGGCTTAACACCGGGGAGCTGTTTTTT | CASSLFVSGGLNTGELFF | TRBV7-3 | TRBD2 | TRBJ2-2
TGTGCCACGGGGGATTTTCTGAACACCGGGGAGCTGTTTTTT | CATGDFLNTGELFF | TRBV5-6 | NA | TRBJ2-2
TGTGCCAGCAGCCTCAGGATCCAAGAGACCCAGTACTTC | CASSLRIQETQYF | TRBV14 | NA | TRBJ2-5
TGTGCCAGCAGAAACTACAGCTCTAGCGGAGGCTACACCTTC | CASRNYSSSGGYTF | TRBV6-6 | NA | TRBJ1-2
TGTGCTAGCAGCTCAGCGGGGGGGCGGAATGAGCAGTTCTTC | CASSSAGGRNEQFF | TRBV7-7 | TRBD2 | TRBJ2-1
TGTGCCGGCAGCTCCCTACAGGGACAGAATTCACCCCTCCACTTT | CAGSSLQGQNSPLHF | TRBV11-2 | TRBD1 | TRBJ1-6
TGTGCCAGCAGTTATCTTCCCTTCCAAGAGACCCAGTACTTC | CASSYLPFQETQYF | TRBV6-1 | NA | TRBJ2-5
TGTGCCAGCAGCTTAACGGGGGGAAACACTGAAGCTTTCTTT | CASSLTGGNTEAFF | TRBV7-3 | NA | TRBJ1-1
TGTGCCAGCAGCCGGGAATTGCTTCGGGCTTTCTTT | CASSRELLRAFF | TRBV11-2 | NA | TRBJ1-1
TGTGCTAGCAGCTTAGCCCCGAGCTCTGGGGCCAACGTCCTGACTTTC | CASSLAPSSGANVLTF | TRBV7-7 | NA | TRBJ2-6
TGTGCCAGTAGTCTTAGGTTCGGAGGGGGCGGCGGGAGGCAAGAGACCCAGTACTTC | CASSLRFGGGGGRQETQYF | TRBV19 | NA | TRBJ2-5